This T cell receptor beta chain was sequenced for a study of tumor-infiltrating lymphocytes in localized non-small cell lung cancer. The study, taken as a whole, reports: No link was found between tumor T-cell fraction and recurrence-free survival. TCRbeta sequencing showed higher T cell infiltration in tumors than uninvolved lung.

CDR3 length equals 15 residues. Germline V lookup: CDR1 LNHDA, CDR2 SQIVND (reference sequence). V was pared by 3 bases and J by 1 base, with 12 bases between. This clone was observed a handful of times. Its antigen remains unidentified. Sequencing used immunoSEQ multiplex PCR; TCRdb keeps in-frame clones, though not all of them. The table has approximately 24,000 clones, around 62% seen once. Sequenced input: lung tumor tissue. The chain uses TRBV19 and TRBJ1-1; the D gene is possibly TRBD1 (5 bases). The receptor's source is a human donor with non-small cell lung cancer. The DNA for the CDR3 is TGTGCCAGTAGTATCTGGGGCAGAGGGAACACTGAAGCTTTCTTT. This encodes CASSIWGRGNTEAFF.